This TCR beta chain comes out of a study of regulatory T cells in long-lasting Graves disease. Across the study: Antithyroid drugs had been taken under 3 months by newly diagnosed Graves' patients.

This clonotype was counted many times. Regarding time point: newly diagnosed GD, antithyroid drugs for less than 3 months. Following extraction of RNA from PBMCs, that RNA was used to make the TCR library. EDTA tubes held roughly 8.1 milliliters of peripheral blood from each patient. Arm-PCR of CDR3 regions and iRepertoire HTBI primers were used to build TCR beta libraries. Original analysis: Sequenced samples collectively carried approximately 58 TRBV and 14 TRBJ segments. Using its own MiXCR run on the multiplex PCR reads, TCRdb lists one record per CDR3 protein. In this record, the V and J calls reflect TCRdb's handling and not the investigators' own analysis. The sample lists 300,000 to 400,000 distinct CDR3 sequences, 15% to 20% seen once, with more than 35% in the top ten. This receptor was identified in a female donor with Graves disease. The material sequenced was peripheral blood mononuclear cells (PBMCs), taken at new diagnosis, from a patient treated with antithyroid drugs.

CDR3 sequence: CASSTLTGSDEQFF. The CDR3 nucleotides are TGTGCCAGCAGTACCCTGACAGGGTCCGATGAGCAGTTCTTC. V and J are TRBV6-1 and TRBJ2-1, with TRBD1 matching over 7 bases. With 5 bases clipped from V and 8 bases from J, the junction kept 9 bases outside the gene matches. The CDR3 totals 14 residues. In germline, CDR1 is MNHNS, CDR2 SASEGT.